This TCR beta chain was captured by sequencing in a study of blood T cell repertoires in COVID-19. Looking at the study overall: Samples taken during acute and convalescent COVID-19 were collected in the United States, Italy and Spain.

Profiled with immunoSEQ multiplex PCR; TCRdb holds only in-frame clones, not every one. The sample includes a few hundred thousand clones, around nine tenths of them seen just once. The germline V gene has CDR1 SGHRS and CDR2 YFSETQ. The CDR3 sequence is 13 residues long. Trimming left V 3 bases short and J 3 bases short, with 8 bases between. This receptor was identified in a woman aged 70-85 years with active or convalescent COVID-19. The chain combines TRBV5-1 with TRBJ2-3; D is perhaps TRBD1 (5 bases). Source material: peripheral blood. Written as DNA, the CDR3 is TGCGCCAGCAGCTGGGGCCGAACAGATACGCAGTATTTT. Translated, it gives CASSWGRTDTQYF.